This is a list of T cell receptor beta chains from one sample in a study of follicular helper T cells after annual influenza vaccination. Only in-frame clones appear in the TCRdb table, and some are missing; sequencing was by immunoSEQ multiplex PCR. Here the sample spans roughly 15,000 clones, about 83% being singletons. The sample was CXCR5- memory CD4+ T cells sorted from blood, taken on the day of influenza vaccination. These receptors were taken from an adult who received the influenza vaccine. Both conserved end residues are part of each CDR3. A D gene is named only where the DNA matches it firmly. For some rows the clone size is stated as once, few or many, or as a class when expanded; others skip it.

TRBV6-5,15,TRBJ1-2,.,.,TGTGCCAGCAGTTACAACAGCCCCCGAATTTATGGCTACACCTTC,CASSYNSPRIYGYTF
TRBV11-2,15,TRBJ2-5,.,.,TGTGCCAGCAGCTTGGGGACGACGTACCAAGAGACCCAGTACTTC,CASSLGTTYQETQYF
TRBV9,14,TRBJ2-3,.,.,TGTGCCAGCAGCGTAAGATCTAGCACAGATACGCAGTATTTT,CASSVRSSTDTQYF
TRBV14,14,TRBJ2-7,.,.,TGTGCCAGCAGCCGCGCGGGACCGTTATACGAGCAGTACTTC,CASSRAGPLYEQYF
TRBV5-6,13,TRBJ2-7,.,.,TGTGCCAGCAGCCTGCAGAGATTCTACGAGCAGTACTTC,CASSLQRFYEQYF
TRBV5-5,16,TRBJ2-3,.,once,TGTGCCAGCAGCTTACTGGGTGGACAAAGCACAGATACGCAGTATTTT,CASSLLGGQSTDTQYF
TRBV11-2,14,TRBJ2-7,.,.,TGTGCCAGCAGCTCGACGCGGGGGCTGCTCGAGCAGTACTTC,CASSSTRGLLEQYF
TRBV10-1,14,TRBJ2-3,.,.,TGCGCCAGCAGTGAAGTATGGGGGGCAGATACGCAGTATTTT,CASSEVWGADTQYF
TRBV7-8,15,TRBJ2-1,.,.,TGTGCCAGCAGGCGTACGGGACTGGTAAACAATGAGCAGTTCTTC,CASRRTGLVNNEQFF
TRBV7-2,15,TRBJ1-6,.,few,TGTGCCAGCAGTTACAGGGTTAAGACTAATTCACCCCTCCACTTT,CASSYRVKTNSPLHF
TRBV28,15,TRBJ1-5,.,.,TGTGCCAGCAGTTTTCTTCGGGCAGGGAATCAGCCCCAGCATTTT,CASSFLRAGNQPQHF
TRBV28,18,TRBJ1-3,TRBD1,.,TGTGCCAGCAGTTTTTCCGGGACAGGGCCATTCTCTGGAAACACCATATATTTT,CASSFSGTGPFSGNTIYF
TRBV7-9,16,TRBJ1-1,.,.,TGTGCCAGCAGCGCCATAATTGCCGGGGTAGGAACTGAAGCTTTCTTT,CASSAIIAGVGTEAFF
TRBV7-6,12,TRBJ2-5,.,.,TGTGCCAGCAGCTCTTATAGGGAGACCCAGTACTTC,CASSSYRETQYF
TRBV30,13,TRBJ1-3,.,.,TGTGCCTGGAGTGTTGGCTCTGGAAACACCATATATTTT,CAWSVGSGNTIYF
TRBV10-3,13,TRBJ2-3,TRBD1,.,TGTGCCATCAGGACAGGGGTGACAGATACGCAGTATTTT,CAIRTGVTDTQYF
TRBV11-2,14,TRBJ1-2,.,.,TGTGCCAGCAGCTTATACCGTGAGGTGGGAGGCTACACCTTC,CASSLYREVGGYTF
TRBV18,14,TRBJ2-1,TRBD2,.,TGTGCCAGCTCGCAAACTAGCGCAAACAATGAGCAGTTCTTC,CASSQTSANNEQFF
TRBV6-1,16,TRBJ1-5,.,.,TGTGCCAGCAGTGCGGATTGGGGCGATAGCAATCAGCCCCAGCATTTT,CASSADWGDSNQPQHF
TRBV5-4,16,TRBJ2-2,.,.,TGTGCCAGCAGCGCCTTGGGGTTGGGAGCGCCCGGGGAGCTGTTTTTT,CASSALGLGAPGELFF
TRBV28,15,TRBJ2-1,TRBD1,.,TGTGCCAGCAGTTTCCGGGACAGGGGTGGAAATGAGCAGTTCTTC,CASSFRDRGGNEQFF
TRBV19,15,TRBJ1-3,TRBD1,.,TGTGCCAGTGTGCGGGACAGATACTCTGGAAACACCATATATTTT,CASVRDRYSGNTIYF
TRBV5-6,14,TRBJ1-5,.,.,TGTGCCAGCAGCTCCGGGCCGCGGGATCAGCCCCAGCATTTT,CASSSGPRDQPQHF
TRBV28,17,TRBJ2-5,TRBD2,once,TGTGCCACCAAATTATACGGACTAGCGGGGGGGTTGGAGACCCAGTACTTC,CATKLYGLAGGLETQYF
TRBV18,16,TRBJ1-2,.,once,TGTGCCAGCTTACGCAACGATGAAGTAACGATTGATGGCTACACCTTC,CASLRNDEVTIDGYTF
TRBV5-6,14,TRBJ1-5,.,.,TGTGCCAGCAGCCGGTGGGATAGCAATCAGCCCCAGCATTTT,CASSRWDSNQPQHF
TRBV16,13,TRBJ2-7,TRBD1,few,TGTGCCAGCAGCCAGACAGGGAGCTACGAGCAGTACTTC,CASSQTGSYEQYF
TRBV23-1,15,TRBJ1-2,.,.,TGCGCCAGCAGTACTTCCCCGACAGTGAACTATGGCTACACCTTC,CASSTSPTVNYGYTF
TRBV10-3,17,TRBJ2-1,TRBD2,.,TGTGCCATCAGTGACCCGGGACTAGCGGGGGGGCCTTATGAGCAGTTCTTC,CAISDPGLAGGPYEQFF
TRBV30,14,TRBJ1-6,.,.,TGTGCCTGGAGTGTACTCCACTCCAATTCACCCCTCCACTTT,CAWSVLHSNSPLHF
TRBV28,13,TRBJ1-5,TRBD1,few,TGTGCCAGCAGAAACAGGGGGGATCAGCCCCAGCATTTT,CASRNRGDQPQHF
TRBV7-9,14,TRBJ1-2,.,few,TGTGCCAGCAGCCCCGGTGAAGGGGTCGACGGCTACACCTTC,CASSPGEGVDGYTF
TRBV2,14,TRBJ1-4,TRBD1,.,TGTGCCAGCAGGAGGGACAGGAGAAATGAAAAACTGTTTTTT,CASRRDRRNEKLFF
TRBV6-5,14,TRBJ1-3,.,.,TGTGCCAGCAAGAACGGTGCCTCTGGAAACACCATATATTTT,CASKNGASGNTIYF
TRBV4-1,12,TRBJ1-2,.,few,TGCGCCAGCAGCCAAACCGGCTATGGCTACACCTTC,CASSQTGYGYTF
TRBV10-2,17,TRBJ2-1,.,once,TGCGCCAGCAGCCCACCCCAAGCAGGGCGTTTGGGCAATGAGCAGTTCTTC,CASSPPQAGRLGNEQFF
TRBV9,16,TRBJ2-1,.,.,TGTGCCAGCAGCGTAGACGCGGGGCGGGGCGTTAATGAGCAGTTCTTC,CASSVDAGRGVNEQFF